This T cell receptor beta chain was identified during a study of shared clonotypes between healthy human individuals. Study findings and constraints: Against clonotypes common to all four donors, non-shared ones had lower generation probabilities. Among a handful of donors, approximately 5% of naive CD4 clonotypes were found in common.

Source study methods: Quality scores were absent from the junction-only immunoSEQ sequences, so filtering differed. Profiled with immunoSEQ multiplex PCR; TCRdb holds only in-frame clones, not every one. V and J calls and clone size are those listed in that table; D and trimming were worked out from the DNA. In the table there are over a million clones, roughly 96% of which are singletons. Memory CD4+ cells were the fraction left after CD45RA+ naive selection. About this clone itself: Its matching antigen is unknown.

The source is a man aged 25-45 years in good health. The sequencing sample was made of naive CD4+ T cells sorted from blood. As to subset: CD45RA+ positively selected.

For the CDR3, the DNA is TGTGCCAGCAGCACGTGGAATCCCCCGGGAGATACGCAGTATTTT. This encodes CASSTWNPPGDTQYF. The chain has TRBV9 and TRBJ2-3; no reliable D call. CDR1 SGDLS and CDR2 YYNGEE come from the germline V gene. The CDR3 contains 15 residues. Between the trimmed V and J ends, which lost 4 bases and 5 bases, there was a span of 17 bases. The full variable domain, in which reference TRBV9 and TRBJ2-3 provide the parts outside the CDR3, is DSGVTQTPKHLITATGQRVTLRCSPRSGDLSVYWYQQSLDQGLQFLIQYYNGEERAKGNILERFSAQQFPDLHSELNLSSLELGDSALYFCASSTWNPPGDTQYFGPGTRLTVL.